Sequencing of this TCR beta chain was carried out in a study of blood T cells in healthy people across ages. General study points: Among long-lived donors, naive CD4+ cells were more numerous and diversity higher than in aged donors.

CDR3 length: 15 amino acids. CDR1 and CDR2 from the germline V gene are ENHRY and SYGVKD. Of note for this clonotype: Its antigen is undetermined. One junction end does not reproduce the germline sequence, and a read error may be involved.

Using a J-beta primer mix together with a sample-barcoded 5' primer, a second PCR was run for about 7 to 12 cycles. TCRdb itself ran the 5' RACE reads through MiXCR, one entry per CDR3 protein. Among about 780,000 distinct CDR3 sequences listed, roughly 25% were seen once. These records were also assigned to another study, of T cells of mothers and their children.

This rearrangement joins TRBV10-3 to TRBJ2-3; 13 nucleotides align to TRBD2. Sequencing was done on a sample of blood. This TCR was recovered from a boy between 10 and 17 years old in good health. CDR3 protein: CAIRTSGGSTDAQYF. CDR3 nucleotides: TGTGCCATCCGGACTAGCGGGGGTAGCACAGATGCGCAGTATTTT.